This T cell receptor beta chain is drawn from a study of cytomegalovirus exposure and HLA in healthy donors. In the PCR, 60 Vbeta and 13 Jbeta primers were used. Sequenced by immunoSEQ multiplex PCR; TCRdb stores in-frame clones only, minus some. The sample has about 89,000 clones; roughly three quarters are singletons. The germline CDR1 and CDR2 sequences are SGHRS and YFSETQ. The length of the CDR3 is 17 residues. Trimming took 0 bases from V and 5 from J; bases not matched to a gene: 5. This TCR derives from a man aged 25 to 45 in good health and CMV-seronegative. Sequencing input: PBMCs. The chain carries TRBV5-1 and TRBJ2-3; 14 bases match TRBD2. The CDR3 DNA is TGCGCCAGCAGCTTGGGACTAGCGGGAGGGCGCATAGATACGCAGTATTTT. This codes for CASSLGLAGGRIDTQYF.